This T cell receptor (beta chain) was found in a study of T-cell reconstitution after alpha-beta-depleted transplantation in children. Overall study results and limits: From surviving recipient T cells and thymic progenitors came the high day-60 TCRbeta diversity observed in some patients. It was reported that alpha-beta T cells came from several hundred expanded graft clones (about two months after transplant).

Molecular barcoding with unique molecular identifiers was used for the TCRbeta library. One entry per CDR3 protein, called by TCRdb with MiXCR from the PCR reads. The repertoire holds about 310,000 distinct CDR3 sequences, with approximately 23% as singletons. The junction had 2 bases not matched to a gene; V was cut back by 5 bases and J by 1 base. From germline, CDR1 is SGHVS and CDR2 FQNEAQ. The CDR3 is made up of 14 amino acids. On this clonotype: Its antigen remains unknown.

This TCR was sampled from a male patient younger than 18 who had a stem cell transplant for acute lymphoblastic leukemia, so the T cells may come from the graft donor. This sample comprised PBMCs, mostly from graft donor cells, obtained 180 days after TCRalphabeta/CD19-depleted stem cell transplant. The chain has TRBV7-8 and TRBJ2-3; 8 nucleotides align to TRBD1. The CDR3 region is CASSQDRGTDTQYF. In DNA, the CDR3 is TGTGCCAGCAGCCAGGACAGGGGCACAGATACGCAGTATTTT.